This TCR beta chain was profiled in a study of CD8+ T cells in alopecia areata. General study points: On tofacitinib, scalp and blood still held many of the expanded lesional clones.

The treatment denotes: oral pan-JAK inhibitor, 5-10 mg twice daily. The CDR3 has 13 residues. Trimming left V 5 bases short and J 7 bases short, with 18 bases between. The germline gives CDR1 GTSNPN, CDR2 SVGIG (reference sequence). cDNA reverse transcribed from extracted RNA served as the sequencing template. Using immunoSEQ multiplex PCR, the repertoire was profiled, and TCRdb retains in-frame clones only, with some absent. This sample has about 200,000 clones, with 35% to 40% found just once. A word on this clone: Its specificity is not known.

The chain couples TRBV30 to TRBJ2-7; either TRBD1 or TRBD2 may fit D (6 bases each). Sequencing used CD4+ T cells sorted from blood, obtained between weeks 30 and 35, from a patient treated with tofacitinib. The source is a human donor with alopecia areata. CDR3 region: CAWVGGPRQEQYF. The CDR3 nucleotides are TGTGCCTGGGTGGGGGGCCCCCGGCAAGAGCAGTACTTC. The full variable domain, rest sourced from reference TRBV30 and TRBJ2-7, is SQTIHQWPATLVQPVGSPLSLECTVEGTSNPNLYWYRQAAGRGLQLLFYSVGIGQISSEVPQNLSASRPQDRQFILSSKKLLLSDSGFYLCAWVGGPRQEQYFGPGTRLTVT.